Presented here are 22 T cell receptor beta chains from one specimen sequenced in a study of T cell changes during pregnancy in multiple sclerosis. Using immunoSEQ multiplex PCR, the repertoire was profiled, and TCRdb retains in-frame clones only, with some absent. The sample shows under 35,000 clones, approximately 92% of them seen only once. This sample comprised CD4+ T cells from peripheral blood mononuclear cells, obtained in the first trimester of pregnancy. The source of these receptors is a female donor with multiple sclerosis, enrolled in a pregnancy study.

The rearrangement uses TRBV5-4 and TRBJ1-6; TRBD1 matches at 7 bases. From germline, CDR1 is SGHNT and CDR2 YYREEE (reference sequence). Trimming took 0 bases from V and 10 from J; bases not matched to a gene: 10. This CDR3 comprises 16 residues. Written as DNA, the CDR3 is TGTGCCAGCAGCTTGGGGGGCCCTATAGGGGGCTCACCCCTCCACTTT. Protein product: CASSLGGPIGGSPLHF.

The CDR3 region is CSVQRGVDYEQYF. As DNA, the CDR3 is TGCAGCGTTCAGCGGGGCGTTGACTACGAGCAGTACTTC. The V call is TRBV29-1, the J call TRBJ2-7, with TRBD2 matching over 7 bases. Trimming removed 5 bases from V and 3 bases from J; junction bases left unmatched: 7. The germline gives CDR1 SQVTM, CDR2 ANQGSEA. There are 13 residues in the CDR3.

The CDR3 region has the DNA TGTGCCAGCAGCTGGGGGGGCAGCGACCCTGGGGCCAACGTCCTGACTTTC. Its translation: CASSWGGSDPGANVLTF. J is TRBJ2-6 and V is TRBV7-9; possibly TRBD2 for D (7 bases). Looked up from germline, CDR1 is SEHNR and CDR2 is FQNEAQ (reference sequence). CDR3 length equals 17 residues. V gave up 4 bases and J gave up 2 bases, with 15 bases separating them.

V gene TRBV5-4 combines with J gene TRBJ1-3, with TRBD1 matching 7 bases. The V and J ends lost 0 bases and 0 bases, in that order; junction bases with no gene match: 0. CDR1 is SGHNT, CDR2 YYREEE, per germline (reference sequence). This CDR3 comprises 15 residues. CDR3 DNA sequence: TGTGCCAGCAGCTTGGGGGACAGCTCTGGAAACACCATATATTTT. Translated: CASSLGDSSGNTIYF.

This clone appeared once. The chain recombines TRBV19 with TRBJ2-5; 10 bases map to TRBD2. V lost 4 bases to trimming and J lost 4 bases; unmatched junction nucleotides: 0. CDR1 and CDR2 from the germline V gene are LNHDA and SQIVND (reference sequence). This CDR3 has 13 amino acids. DNA of the CDR3: TGTGCCAGTAGTACTAGCGGGGGAGAGACCCAGTACTTC. Residues: CASSTSGGETQYF.

The chain couples TRBV6-5 to TRBJ2-5; TRBD1 might be the D (6 bases). This CDR3 contains 13 residues. Trimming took 7 bases from V and 4 from J, leaving 13 bases between them. The germline CDR1 and CDR2 sequences are MNHEY and SVGAGI. The CDR3 DNA follows: TGTGCCAGCAATCAGGGGAAGGGAGAGACCCAGTACTTC. Its translation: CASNQGKGETQYF.

V and J are TRBV5-1 and TRBJ1-1, with a weak D call TRBD1 (5 bases). Germline values: CDR1 SGHRS, CDR2 YFSETQ. The CDR3 is 14 amino acids. The V gene lost 2 bases and the J gene lost 5 bases, with 13 bases spanning the gap. The CDR3 bases are TGCGCCAGCAGCTTCATACAGGAGGGGACTGAAGCTTTCTTT. This translates into CASSFIQEGTEAFF.

The chain combines TRBV28 with TRBJ2-7; tentative D call: TRBD1 (6 bases). The V and J ends lost 3 bases and 0 bases respectively, with 18 bases between them. The CDR3 consists of 17 residues. The germline CDR1 and CDR2 sequences are MDHEN and SYDVKM. In DNA, the CDR3 is TGTGCCAGCAGTTTCTACCCCGGACAGTTAAGCTCCTACGAGCAGTACTTC. Amino acid sequence: CASSFYPGQLSSYEQYF.

This clone was picked up one time. The rearrangement links TRBV5-1 to TRBJ2-1; 7 bases line up with TRBD1. The trim removed 8 bases at V and 2 bases at J, leaving 10 bases unmatched. The germline V gene has CDR1 SGHRS and CDR2 YFSETQ. This CDR3 contains 15 residues. Here the CDR3 DNA reads TGCGCCAGTCACGCCGGGACAGAGGCCTACAATGAGCAGTTCTTC. Protein product: CASHAGTEAYNEQFF.

The chain employs TRBV7-2 and TRBJ2-1; 9 positions agree with TRBD2. V lost 5 bases, J lost 6 bases, and 2 bases stayed unmatched. Germline CDR1 reads SGHTA; CDR2 reads FQGNSA. The CDR3 sequence is 13 residues long. The CDR3 loop reads CASSLGLANEQFF. The CDR3 nucleotides read TGTGCCAGCAGCCTGGGACTAGCCAATGAGCAGTTCTTC.

The CDR3 nucleotides read TGTGCCAGTAGTATAACAGGACAGAATGAAAAACTGTTTTTT. Translation: CASSITGQNEKLFF. The gene calls are TRBV19 and TRBJ1-4; possibly TRBD1 for D (6 bases). The V gene's germline CDR1 is LNHDA and CDR2 SQIVND (reference sequence). The V end lost 2 bases, the J end lost 5 bases, and 9 bases lay between the germline ends. The CDR3 runs 14 residues.

The chain recombines TRBV7-6 with TRBJ2-3, with D possibly matching TRBD2 (5 bases). Per the germline V gene, CDR1 is SGHVS and CDR2 is FNYEAQ. CDR3 length: 18 residues. Trimming removed 5 bases at V and 0 bases at J, with 21 bases between. The CDR3 DNA sequence: TGTGCCAGCAGCCCTAAGCCGATCCTCGAGCGGAGCACAGATACGCAGTATTTT. Its translation: CASSPKPILERSTDTQYF.

The rearrangement joins TRBV4-3 to TRBJ1-1, with 8 bases identical to TRBD1. Germline V lookup: CDR1 LGHNA, CDR2 YSLEER. V lost 4 bases, J lost 5 bases, and 6 bases stayed unmatched. The CDR3 has 14 amino acids. CDR3 DNA: TGCGCCAGCAGCCGGGGACAGGCCGGTACTGAAGCTTTCTTT. This translates into CASSRGQAGTEAFF.

The rearrangement uses TRBV30 and TRBJ1-4; 9 nucleotides agree with TRBD1. With V trimmed by 3 bases and J by 8 bases, 10 bases remained unmatched. The CDR3 consists of 15 residues. Germline CDR1 is GTSNPN and CDR2 is SVGIG (reference sequence). This chain's CDR3 is CAWSTGRDRVEKLFF. The CDR3 bases are TGTGCCTGGAGCACCGGACGGGACAGGGTCGAAAAACTGTTTTTT.

The V and J genes are TRBV2 and TRBJ1-2; the D gene is possibly TRBD1 (5 bases). Germline V lookup: CDR1 SNHLY, CDR2 FYNNEI. V gave up 8 bases and J gave up 5 bases, with 21 bases separating them. The CDR3 contains 15 residues. The CDR3 reads CASLPRQTPAYGYTF. CDR3 sequence (DNA): TGTGCCAGCCTACCCAGACAGACGCCGGCTTATGGCTACACCTTC.

The chain is built from TRBV30 and TRBJ1-2; D is uncertain. Trimming took 4 bases from V and 8 from J, leaving 11 bases between them. Germline V CDR1 and CDR2: GTSNPN, SVGIG (reference sequence). The CDR3 is 11 residues long. The DNA of the CDR3 is TGTGCCTGGATTTACCGGGAAGGCTACACCTTC. Translating it yields CAWIYREGYTF. Variable domain in full (rest from reference TRBV30 and TRBJ1-2): SQTIHQWPATLVQPVGSPLSLECTVEGTSNPNLYWYRQAAGRGLQLLFYSVGIGQISSEVPQNLSASRPQDRQFILSSKKLLLSDSGFYLCAWIYREGYTFGSGTRLTVV.

In DNA, the CDR3 is TGTGCCAGCAGCTTGGAGGGACTTCGGAGTTCACCCCTCCACTTT. It translates to CASSLEGLRSSPLHF. V usage is TRBV5-4 and J usage is TRBJ1-6; D might be TRBD1 (5 bases). In germline, CDR1 is SGHNT, CDR2 YYREEE (reference sequence). V was pared by 0 bases and J by 9 bases, with 13 bases between. This CDR3 region has 15 residues. Full variable domain (rest looked up from reference TRBV5-4 and TRBJ1-6): ETGVTQSPTHLIKTRGQQVTLRCSSQSGHNTVSWYQQALGQGPQFIFQYYREEENGRGNFPPRFSGLQFPNYSSELNVNALELDDSALYLCASSLEGLRSSPLHFGNGTRLTVT.

This clone was picked up one time. The rearrangement uses TRBV6-5 and TRBJ1-6; D unclear. Germline V lookup: CDR1 MNHEY, CDR2 SVGAGI. This CDR3 has 12 amino acids. Between the trimmed V and J ends, which lost 6 bases and 14 bases, there was a span of 14 bases. CDR3 DNA: TGTGCCAGCAGAGGTTGGACTGCATCCCTCCACTTT. Encoded protein: CASRGWTASLHF.

As concerns this clone: The junction departs from the called germline gene at one end, perhaps through a read error. This chain links TRBV7-7 with TRBJ2-2; TRBD1 might be the D (7 bases). Germline-derived CDR1 and CDR2 are SSHAT and FNYEAQ (reference sequence). The CDR3 loop spans 16 amino acids. The CDR3 DNA reads TGTGCTAGCAGCTTAGCGGCGGGGACAGACGCCGGGGAGCTGTTTTTT. It codes for CASSLAAGTDAGELFF.

This rearrangement joins TRBV7-9 to TRBJ2-3, with D perhaps TRBD1 (7 bases). The ends were cut back, 1 base at V and 4 bases at J, with 15 bases in the middle. CDR3 length: 16 residues. Germline lookup yields CDR1 SEHNR and CDR2 FQNEAQ (reference sequence). CDR3 in amino acids: CASSLGRGALADTQYF. DNA of the CDR3: TGTGCCAGCAGCTTAGGCAGGGGGGCCCTCGCAGATACGCAGTATTTT.

The chain is built from TRBV5-4 and TRBJ2-3; 11 bases fit TRBD2. The J segment lost 7 bases and the V segment lost 0 bases, leaving 4 bases of the junction unmatched. The CDR3 is 15 amino acids. From germline, CDR1 is SGHNT and CDR2 YYREEE (reference sequence). CDR3 loop: CASSLGASGRNTQYF. The DNA for the CDR3 is TGTGCCAGCAGCTTGGGTGCTAGCGGGAGGAATACGCAGTATTTT.

CDR3 in DNA: TGCGCCAGCAGTCCAGTCCCCAACTATGGCTACACCTTC. This translates into CASSPVPNYGYTF. The chain is built from TRBV5-1 and TRBJ1-2; D not resolved. Trimming cost V 5 bases and J 2 bases, with 10 bases left between them. Germline assignment: CDR1 SGHRS and CDR2 YFSETQ. The CDR3 is made up of 13 amino acids.